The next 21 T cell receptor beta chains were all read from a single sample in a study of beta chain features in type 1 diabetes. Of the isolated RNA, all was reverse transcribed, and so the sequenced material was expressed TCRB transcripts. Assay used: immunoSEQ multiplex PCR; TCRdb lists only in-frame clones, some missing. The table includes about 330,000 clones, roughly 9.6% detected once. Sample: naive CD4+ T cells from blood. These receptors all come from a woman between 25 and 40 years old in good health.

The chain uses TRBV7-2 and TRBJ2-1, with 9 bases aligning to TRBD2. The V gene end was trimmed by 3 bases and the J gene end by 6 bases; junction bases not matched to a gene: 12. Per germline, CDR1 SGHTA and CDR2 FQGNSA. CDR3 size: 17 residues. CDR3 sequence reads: CASSFSRLRGRANEQFF. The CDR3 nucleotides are TGTGCCAGCAGCTTTTCTCGATTACGCGGGAGGGCCAATGAGCAGTTCTTC.

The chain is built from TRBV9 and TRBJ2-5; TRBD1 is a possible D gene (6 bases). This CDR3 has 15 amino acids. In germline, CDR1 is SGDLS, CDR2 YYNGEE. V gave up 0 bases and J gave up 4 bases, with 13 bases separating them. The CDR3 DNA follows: TGTGCCAGCAGCGTAGTGGGGGCTAGTAGAGAGACCCAGTACTTC. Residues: CASSVVGASRETQYF.

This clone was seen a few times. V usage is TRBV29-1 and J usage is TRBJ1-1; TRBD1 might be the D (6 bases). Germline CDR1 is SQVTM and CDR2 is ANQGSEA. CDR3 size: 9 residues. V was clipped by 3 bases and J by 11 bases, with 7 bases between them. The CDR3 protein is CSVDRGAFF. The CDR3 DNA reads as TGCAGCGTTGATAGGGGGGCTTTCTTT. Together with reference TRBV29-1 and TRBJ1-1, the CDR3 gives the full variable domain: SAVISQKPSRDICQRGTSLTIQCQVDSQVTMMFWYRQQPGQSLTLIATANQGSEATYESGFVIDKFPISRPNLTFSTLTVSNMSPEDSSIYLCSVDRGAFFGQGTRLTVV.

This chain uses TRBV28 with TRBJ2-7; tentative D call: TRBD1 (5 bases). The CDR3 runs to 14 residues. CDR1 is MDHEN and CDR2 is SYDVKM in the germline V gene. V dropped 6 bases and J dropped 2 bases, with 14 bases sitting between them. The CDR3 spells CASRVGATTYEQYF. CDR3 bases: TGTGCCAGCAGAGTTGGGGCAACAACCTACGAGCAGTACTTC.

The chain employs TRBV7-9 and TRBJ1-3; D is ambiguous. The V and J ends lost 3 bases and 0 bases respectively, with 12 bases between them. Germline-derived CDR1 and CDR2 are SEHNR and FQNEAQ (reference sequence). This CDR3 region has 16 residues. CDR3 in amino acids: CASSFETTSSGNTIYF. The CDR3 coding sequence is TGTGCCAGCAGCTTCGAGACAACGAGCTCTGGAAACACCATATATTTT.

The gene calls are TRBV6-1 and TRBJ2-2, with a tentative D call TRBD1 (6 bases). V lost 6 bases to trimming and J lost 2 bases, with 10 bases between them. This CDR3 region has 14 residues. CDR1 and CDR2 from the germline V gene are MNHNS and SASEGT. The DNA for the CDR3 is TGTGCCAGCAGGCCGGGACAAAACACCGGGGAGCTGTTTTTT. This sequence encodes CASRPGQNTGELFF.

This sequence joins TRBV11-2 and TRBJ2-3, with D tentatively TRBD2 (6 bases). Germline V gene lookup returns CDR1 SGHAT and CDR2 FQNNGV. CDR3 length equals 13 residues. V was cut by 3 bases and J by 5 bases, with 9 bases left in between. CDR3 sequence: CASSFLEGDTQYF. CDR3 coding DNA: TGTGCCAGCAGCTTCCTGGAGGGAGATACGCAGTATTTT.

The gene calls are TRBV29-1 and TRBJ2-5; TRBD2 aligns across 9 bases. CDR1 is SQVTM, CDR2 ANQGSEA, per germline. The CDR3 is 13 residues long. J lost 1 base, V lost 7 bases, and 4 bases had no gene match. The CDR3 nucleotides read TGCAGCGCTAGCGGGACGCTCCAAGAGACCCAGTACTTC. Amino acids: CSASGTLQETQYF.

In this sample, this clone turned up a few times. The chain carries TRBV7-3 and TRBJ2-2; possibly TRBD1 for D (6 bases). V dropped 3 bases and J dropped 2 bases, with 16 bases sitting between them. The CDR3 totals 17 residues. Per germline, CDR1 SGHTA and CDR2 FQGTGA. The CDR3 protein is CASSFYLGTSNTGELFF. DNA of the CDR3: TGTGCCAGCAGCTTCTACCTCGGGACATCCAACACCGGGGAGCTGTTTTTT.

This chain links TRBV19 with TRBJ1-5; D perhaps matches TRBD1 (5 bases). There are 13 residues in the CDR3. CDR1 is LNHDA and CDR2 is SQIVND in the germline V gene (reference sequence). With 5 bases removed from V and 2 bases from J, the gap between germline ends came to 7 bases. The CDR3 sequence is CASSEQGNQPQHF. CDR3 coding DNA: TGTGCCAGTAGTGAACAGGGCAATCAGCCCCAGCATTTT.

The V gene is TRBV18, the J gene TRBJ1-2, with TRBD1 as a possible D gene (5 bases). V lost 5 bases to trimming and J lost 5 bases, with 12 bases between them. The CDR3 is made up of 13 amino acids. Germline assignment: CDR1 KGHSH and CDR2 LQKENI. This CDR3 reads CASSAGGGYGYTF. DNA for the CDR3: TGTGCCAGCTCAGCTGGGGGAGGTTATGGCTACACCTTC.

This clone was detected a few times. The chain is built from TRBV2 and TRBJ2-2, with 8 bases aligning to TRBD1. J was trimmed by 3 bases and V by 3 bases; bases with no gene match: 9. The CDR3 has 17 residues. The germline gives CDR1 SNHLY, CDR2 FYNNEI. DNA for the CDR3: TGTGCCAGCAGTGACTCCGTCAGGGGGCCGGACACCGGGGAGCTGTTTTTT. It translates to CASSDSVRGPDTGELFF.

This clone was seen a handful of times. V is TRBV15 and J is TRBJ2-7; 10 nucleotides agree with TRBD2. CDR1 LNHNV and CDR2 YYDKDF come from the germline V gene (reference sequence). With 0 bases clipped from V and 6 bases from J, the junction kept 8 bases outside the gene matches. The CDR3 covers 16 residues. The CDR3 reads CATSRDLLAGVREQYF. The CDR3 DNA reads TGTGCCACCAGCAGAGATCTTCTAGCGGGAGTACGCGAGCAGTACTTC.

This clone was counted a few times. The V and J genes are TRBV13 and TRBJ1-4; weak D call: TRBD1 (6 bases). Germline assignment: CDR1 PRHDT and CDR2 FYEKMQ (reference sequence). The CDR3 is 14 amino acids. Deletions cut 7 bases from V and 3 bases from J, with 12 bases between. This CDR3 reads CASMNRVANEKLFF. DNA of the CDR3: TGTGCCAGCATGAACAGGGTGGCTAATGAAAAACTGTTTTTT.

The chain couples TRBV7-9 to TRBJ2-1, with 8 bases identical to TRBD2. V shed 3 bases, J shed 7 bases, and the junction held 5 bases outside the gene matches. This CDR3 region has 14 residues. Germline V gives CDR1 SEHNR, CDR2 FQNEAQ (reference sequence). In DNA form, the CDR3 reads TGTGCCAGCAGCTTGGCGGGAGGAAGTAATGAGCAGTTCTTC. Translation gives CASSLAGGSNEQFF.

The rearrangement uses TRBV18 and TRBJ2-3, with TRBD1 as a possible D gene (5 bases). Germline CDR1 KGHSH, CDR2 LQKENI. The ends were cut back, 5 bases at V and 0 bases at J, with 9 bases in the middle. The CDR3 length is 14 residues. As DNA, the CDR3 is TGTGCCAGCTCAAGGGGTCGGAGCACAGATACGCAGTATTTT. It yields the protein CASSRGRSTDTQYF.

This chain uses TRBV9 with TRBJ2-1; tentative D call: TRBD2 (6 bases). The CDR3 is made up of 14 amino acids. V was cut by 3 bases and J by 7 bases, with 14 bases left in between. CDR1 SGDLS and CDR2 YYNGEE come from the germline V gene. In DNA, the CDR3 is TGTGCCAGCAGCGAATCGGGAGTAAATAATGAGCAGTTCTTC. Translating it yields CASSESGVNNEQFF.

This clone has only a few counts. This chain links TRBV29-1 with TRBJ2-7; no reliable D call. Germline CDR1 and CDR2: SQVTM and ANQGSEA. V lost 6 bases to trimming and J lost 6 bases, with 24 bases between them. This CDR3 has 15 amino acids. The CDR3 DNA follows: TGCAGCGTAGTTTCTATACCGCGTGGAGCTTCCGAGCAGTACTTC. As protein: CSVVSIPRGASEQYF.

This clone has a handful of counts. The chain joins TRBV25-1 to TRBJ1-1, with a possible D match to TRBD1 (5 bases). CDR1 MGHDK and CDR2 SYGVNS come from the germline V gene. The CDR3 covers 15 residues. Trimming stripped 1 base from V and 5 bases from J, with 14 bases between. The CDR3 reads CASSEFRYGGTEAFF. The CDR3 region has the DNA TGTGCCAGCAGTGAATTTCGTTACGGGGGGACTGAAGCTTTCTTT.

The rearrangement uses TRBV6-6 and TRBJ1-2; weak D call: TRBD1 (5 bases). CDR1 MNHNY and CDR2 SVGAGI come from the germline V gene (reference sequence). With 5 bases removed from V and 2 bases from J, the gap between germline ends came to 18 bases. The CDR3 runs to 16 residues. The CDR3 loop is CASSTRGTYTNYGYTF. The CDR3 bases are TGTGCCAGCAGTACACGGGGGACCTACACAAACTATGGCTACACCTTC.

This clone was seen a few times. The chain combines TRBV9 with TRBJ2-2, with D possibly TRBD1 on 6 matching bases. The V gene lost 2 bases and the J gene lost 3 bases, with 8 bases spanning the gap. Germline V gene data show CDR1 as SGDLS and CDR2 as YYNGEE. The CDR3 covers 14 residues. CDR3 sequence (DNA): TGTGCCAGCAGCGTGAGGACAGACACCGGGGAGCTGTTTTTT. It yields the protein CASSVRTDTGELFF.